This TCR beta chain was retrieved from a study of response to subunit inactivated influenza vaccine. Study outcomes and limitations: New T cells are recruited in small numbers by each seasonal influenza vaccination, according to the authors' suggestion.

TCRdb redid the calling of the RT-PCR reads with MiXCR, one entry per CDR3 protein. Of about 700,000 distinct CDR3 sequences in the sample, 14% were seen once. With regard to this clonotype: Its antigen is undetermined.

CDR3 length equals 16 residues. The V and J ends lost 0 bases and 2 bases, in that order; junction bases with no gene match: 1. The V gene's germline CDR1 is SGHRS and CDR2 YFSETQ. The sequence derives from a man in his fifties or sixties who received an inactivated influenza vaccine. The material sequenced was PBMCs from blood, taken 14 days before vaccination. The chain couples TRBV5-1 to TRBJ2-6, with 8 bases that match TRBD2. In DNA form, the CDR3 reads TGCGCCAGCAGCTTGGCCGGGAGGGCTGGGGCCAACGTCCTGACTTTC. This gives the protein CASSLAGRAGANVLTF.